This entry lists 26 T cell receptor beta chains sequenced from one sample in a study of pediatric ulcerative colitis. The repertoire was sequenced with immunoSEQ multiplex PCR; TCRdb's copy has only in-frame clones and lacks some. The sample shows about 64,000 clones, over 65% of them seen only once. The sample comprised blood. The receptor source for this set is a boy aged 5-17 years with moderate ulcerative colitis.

The CDR3, as DNA: TGTGCCAGCAGCTTAACGTTAGGGCAGCCCCAGCATTTT. Amino acid sequence: CASSLTLGQPQHF. This sequence joins TRBV7-3 and TRBJ1-5; no clear D gene. Trimming stripped 0 bases from V and 7 bases from J, with 7 bases between. CDR3 size: 13 residues. Germline values: CDR1 SGHTA, CDR2 FQGTGA.

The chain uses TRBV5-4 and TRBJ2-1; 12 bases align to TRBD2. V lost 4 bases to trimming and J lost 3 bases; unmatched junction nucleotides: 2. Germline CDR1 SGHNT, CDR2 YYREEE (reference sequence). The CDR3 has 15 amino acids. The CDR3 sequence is CASSPTSGGYNEQFF. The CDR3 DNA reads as TGTGCCAGCAGCCCGACTAGCGGGGGCTACAATGAGCAGTTCTTC.

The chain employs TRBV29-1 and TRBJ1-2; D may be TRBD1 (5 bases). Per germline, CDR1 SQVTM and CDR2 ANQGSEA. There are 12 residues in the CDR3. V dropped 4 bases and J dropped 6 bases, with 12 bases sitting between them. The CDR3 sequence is CSVGGKGDGYTF. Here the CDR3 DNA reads TGCAGCGTTGGGGGCAAAGGGGATGGCTACACCTTC.

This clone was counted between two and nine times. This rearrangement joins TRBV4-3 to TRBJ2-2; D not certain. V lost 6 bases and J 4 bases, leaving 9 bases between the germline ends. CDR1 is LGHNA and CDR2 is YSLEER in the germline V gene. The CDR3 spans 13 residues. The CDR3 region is CASSPWGTGELFF. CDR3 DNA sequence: TGCGCCAGCAGTCCTTGGGGCACCGGGGAGCTGTTTTTT.

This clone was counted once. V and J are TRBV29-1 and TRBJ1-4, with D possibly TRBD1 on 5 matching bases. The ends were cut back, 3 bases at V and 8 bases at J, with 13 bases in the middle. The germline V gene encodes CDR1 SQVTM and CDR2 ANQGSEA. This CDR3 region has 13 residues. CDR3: CSVDGQGGEKLFF. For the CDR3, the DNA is TGCAGCGTTGATGGCCAGGGAGGGGAAAAACTGTTTTTT.

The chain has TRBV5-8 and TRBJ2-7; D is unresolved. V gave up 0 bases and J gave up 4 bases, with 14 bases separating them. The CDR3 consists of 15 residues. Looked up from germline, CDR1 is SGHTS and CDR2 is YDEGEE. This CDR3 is CASSLGASVKYEQYF. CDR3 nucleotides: TGTGCCAGCAGCTTGGGGGCATCGGTAAAGTACGAGCAGTACTTC.

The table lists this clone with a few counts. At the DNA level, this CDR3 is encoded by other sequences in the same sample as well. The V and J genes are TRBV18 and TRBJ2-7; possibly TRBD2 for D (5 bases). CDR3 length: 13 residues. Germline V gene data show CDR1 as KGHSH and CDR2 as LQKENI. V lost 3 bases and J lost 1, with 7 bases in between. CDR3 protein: CASSPRGSYEQYF. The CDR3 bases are TGTGCCAGCTCACCTCGGGGTTCCTACGAGCAGTACTTC.

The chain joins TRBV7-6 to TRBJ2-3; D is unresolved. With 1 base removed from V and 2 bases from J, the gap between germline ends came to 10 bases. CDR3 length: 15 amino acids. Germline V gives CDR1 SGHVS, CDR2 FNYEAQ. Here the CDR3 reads CASSLVGQYTDTQYF. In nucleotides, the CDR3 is TGTGCCAGCAGCTTAGTAGGGCAGTACACAGATACGCAGTATTTT.

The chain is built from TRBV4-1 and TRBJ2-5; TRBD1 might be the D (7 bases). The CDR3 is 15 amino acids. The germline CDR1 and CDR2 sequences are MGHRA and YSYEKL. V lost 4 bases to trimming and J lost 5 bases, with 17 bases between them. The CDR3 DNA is TGCGCCAGCAGCCCGCAGGGGGGTGCTTGGGAGACCCAGTACTTC. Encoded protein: CASSPQGGAWETQYF.

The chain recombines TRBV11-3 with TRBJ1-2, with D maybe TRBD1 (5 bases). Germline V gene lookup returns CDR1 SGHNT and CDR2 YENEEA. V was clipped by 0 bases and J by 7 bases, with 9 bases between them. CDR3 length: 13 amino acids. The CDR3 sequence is CASSLDGGFGYTF. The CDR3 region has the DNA TGTGCCAGCAGCTTAGACGGGGGGTTTGGCTACACCTTC.

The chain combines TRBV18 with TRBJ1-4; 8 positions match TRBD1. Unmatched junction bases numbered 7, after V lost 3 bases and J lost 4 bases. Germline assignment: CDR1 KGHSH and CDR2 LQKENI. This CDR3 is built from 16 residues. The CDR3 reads CASSPVGQGVNEKLFF. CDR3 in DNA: TGTGCCAGCTCACCGGTCGGACAGGGAGTTAATGAAAAACTGTTTTTT.

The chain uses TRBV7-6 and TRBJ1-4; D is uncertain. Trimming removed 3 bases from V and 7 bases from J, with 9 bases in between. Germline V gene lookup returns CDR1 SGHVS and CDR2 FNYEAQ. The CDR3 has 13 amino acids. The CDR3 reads CASSLGKGEKLFF. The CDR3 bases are TGTGCCAGCAGCTTGGGAAAGGGTGAAAAACTGTTTTTT.

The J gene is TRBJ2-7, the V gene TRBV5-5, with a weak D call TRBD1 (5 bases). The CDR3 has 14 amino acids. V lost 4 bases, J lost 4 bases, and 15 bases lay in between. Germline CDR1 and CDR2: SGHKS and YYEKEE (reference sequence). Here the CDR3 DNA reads TGTGCCAGCAGCACCGCAGGGCCCCCTTACGAGCAGTACTTC. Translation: CASSTAGPPYEQYF.

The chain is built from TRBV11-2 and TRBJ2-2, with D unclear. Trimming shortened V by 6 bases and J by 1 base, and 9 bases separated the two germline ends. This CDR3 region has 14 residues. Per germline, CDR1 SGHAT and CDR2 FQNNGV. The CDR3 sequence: CASSRIGNTGELFF. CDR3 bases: TGTGCCAGCAGTCGCATAGGGAACACCGGGGAGCTGTTTTTT. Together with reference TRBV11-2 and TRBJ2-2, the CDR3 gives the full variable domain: EAGVAQSPRYKIIEKRQSVAFWCNPISGHATLYWYQQILGQGPKLLIQFQNNGVVDDSQLPKDRFSAERLKGVDSTLKIQPAKLEDSAVYLCASSRIGNTGELFFGEGSRLTVL.

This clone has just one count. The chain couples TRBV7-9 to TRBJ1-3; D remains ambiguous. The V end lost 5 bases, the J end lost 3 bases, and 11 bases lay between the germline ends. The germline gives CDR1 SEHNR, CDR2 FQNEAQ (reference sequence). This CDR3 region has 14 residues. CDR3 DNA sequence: TGTGCCAGCAGCCCCGTGTTAGGTGGAAACACCATATATTTT. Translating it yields CASSPVLGGNTIYF. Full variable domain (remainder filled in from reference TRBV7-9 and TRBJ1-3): DTGVSQNPRHKITKRGQNVTFRCDPISEHNRLYWYRQTLGQGPEFLTYFQNEAQLEKSRLLSDRFSAERPKGSFSTLEIQRTEQGDSAMYLCASSPVLGGNTIYFGEGSWLTVV.

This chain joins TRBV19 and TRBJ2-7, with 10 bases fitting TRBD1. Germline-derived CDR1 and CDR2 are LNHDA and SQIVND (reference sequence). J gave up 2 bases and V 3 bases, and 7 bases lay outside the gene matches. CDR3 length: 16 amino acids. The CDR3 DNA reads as TGTGCCAGTAGTATGCTAAGGACAGGGGGAGCCTACGAGCAGTACTTC. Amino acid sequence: CASSMLRTGGAYEQYF.

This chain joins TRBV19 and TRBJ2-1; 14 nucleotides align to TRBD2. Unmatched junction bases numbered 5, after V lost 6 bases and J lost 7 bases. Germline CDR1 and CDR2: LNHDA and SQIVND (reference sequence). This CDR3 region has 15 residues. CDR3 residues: CASRRGLAGVNEQFF. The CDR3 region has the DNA TGTGCCAGTAGAAGGGGACTAGCGGGAGTTAATGAGCAGTTCTTC.

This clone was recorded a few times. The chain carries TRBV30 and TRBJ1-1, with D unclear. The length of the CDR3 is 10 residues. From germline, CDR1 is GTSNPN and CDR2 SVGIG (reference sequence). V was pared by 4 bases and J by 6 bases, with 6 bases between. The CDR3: CAWMEAEAFF. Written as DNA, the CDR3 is TGTGCCTGGATGGAGGCTGAAGCTTTCTTT.

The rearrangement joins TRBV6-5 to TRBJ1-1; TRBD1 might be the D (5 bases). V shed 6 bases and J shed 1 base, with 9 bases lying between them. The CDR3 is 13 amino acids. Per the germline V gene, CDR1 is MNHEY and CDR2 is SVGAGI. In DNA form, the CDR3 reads TGTGCCAGCAGGCTCGGGGCGAACACTGAAGCTTTCTTT. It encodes CASRLGANTEAFF.

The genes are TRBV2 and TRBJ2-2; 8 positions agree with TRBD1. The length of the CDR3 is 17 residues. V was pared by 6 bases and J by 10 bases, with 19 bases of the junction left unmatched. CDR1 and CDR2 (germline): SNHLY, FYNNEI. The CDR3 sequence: CASRERQGTGLSSELFF. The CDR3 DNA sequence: TGTGCCAGCAGAGAACGACAGGGGACGGGGCTTAGCTCGGAGCTGTTTTTT. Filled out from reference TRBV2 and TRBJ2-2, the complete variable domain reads EPEVTQTPSHQVTQMGQEVILRCVPISNHLYFYWYRQILGQKVEFLVSFYNNEISEKSEIFDDQFSVERPDGSNFTLKIRSTKLEDSAMYFCASRERQGTGLSSELFFGEGSRLTVL.

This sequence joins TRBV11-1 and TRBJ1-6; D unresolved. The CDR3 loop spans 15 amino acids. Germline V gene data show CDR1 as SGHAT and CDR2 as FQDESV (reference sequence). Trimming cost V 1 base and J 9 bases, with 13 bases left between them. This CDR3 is CASSLVSAAGSPLHF. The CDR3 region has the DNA TGTGCCAGCAGCTTAGTTTCCGCTGCGGGTTCACCCCTCCACTTT.

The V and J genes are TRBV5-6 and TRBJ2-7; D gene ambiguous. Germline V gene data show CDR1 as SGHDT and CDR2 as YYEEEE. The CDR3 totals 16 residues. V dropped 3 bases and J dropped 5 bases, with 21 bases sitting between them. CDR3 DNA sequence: TGTGCCAGCAGCTGGCCTGGGTCACGGCAATCCGACGAGCAGTACTTC. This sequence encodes CASSWPGSRQSDEQYF. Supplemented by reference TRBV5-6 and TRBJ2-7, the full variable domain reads DAGVTQSPTHLIKTRGQQVTLRCSPKSGHDTVSWYQQALGQGPQFIFQYYEEEERQRGNFPDRFSGHQFPNYSSELNVNALLLGDSALYLCASSWPGSRQSDEQYFGPGTRLTVT.

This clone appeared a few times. In nucleotides, the CDR3 is TGTGCCAGCAGCTTATCCGGTAGCGGGGGATTATACGAGCAGTACTTC. It translates to CASSLSGSGGLYEQYF. V usage is TRBV11-2 and J usage is TRBJ2-7; TRBD2 matches at 9 bases. The CDR3 contains 16 residues. V was clipped by 2 bases and J by 4 bases; unmatched bases: 9. CDR1 is SGHAT, CDR2 FQNNGV, per germline. Looking up the rest from reference TRBV11-2 and TRBJ2-7 gives the full variable domain: EAGVAQSPRYKIIEKRQSVAFWCNPISGHATLYWYQQILGQGPKLLIQFQNNGVVDDSQLPKDRFSAERLKGVDSTLKIQPAKLEDSAVYLCASSLSGSGGLYEQYFGPGTRLTVT.

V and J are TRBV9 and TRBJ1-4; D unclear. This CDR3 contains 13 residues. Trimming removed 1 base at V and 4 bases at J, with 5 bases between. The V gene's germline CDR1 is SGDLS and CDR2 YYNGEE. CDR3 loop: CASSVQDNEKLFF. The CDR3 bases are TGTGCCAGCAGCGTACAGGATAATGAAAAACTGTTTTTT.

The CDR3 here is CASSLTGQGKNTIYF. The DNA of the CDR3 is TGTGCCAGCAGCTTAACGGGACAGGGAAAAAACACCATATATTTT. The genes are TRBV7-3 and TRBJ1-3; 9 bases align to TRBD1. In germline, CDR1 is SGHTA, CDR2 FQGTGA. CDR3 size: 15 residues. With V trimmed by 0 bases and J by 6 bases, 3 bases remained unmatched.

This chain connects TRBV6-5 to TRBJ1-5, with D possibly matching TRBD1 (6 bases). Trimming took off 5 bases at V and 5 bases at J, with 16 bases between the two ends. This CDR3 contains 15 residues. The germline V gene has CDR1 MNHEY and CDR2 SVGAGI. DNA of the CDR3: TGTGCCAGCAGTAGGACAGCCCTTTTGCATCAGCCCCAGCATTTT. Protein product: CASSRTALLHQPQHF.